The 30 T cell receptor beta chains presented below share a single source sample, sequenced in a study of CD8 T cells in ankylosing spondylitis. Overall study results and limits: Blood of patients with ankylosing spondylitis appeared to be characterized by a TCR beta motif of several highly homologous variants.

One entry per CDR3 protein results from TCRdb running MiXCR on the 5' RACE reads. The sample includes hundreds of thousands of distinct CDR3 sequences, approximately 26% of them seen just once. For these TCRs, the target antigens are not known. Source material: blood, either unsorted or a sorted T cell fraction (not recorded which). All receptors derive from a male donor with ankylosing spondylitis.

The rearrangement links TRBV20-1 to TRBJ2-1, with TRBD2 identical over 8 bases. Germline assignment: CDR1 DFQATT and CDR2 SNEGSKA (reference sequence). V shed 3 bases and J 9 bases; nucleotides not matched to a gene: 7. CDR3 size: 13 residues. DNA of the CDR3: TGCAGTGCTAGCGGGAGGGGAGGGGGTGAGCAGTTCTTC. Protein sequence: CSASGRGGGEQFF.

The rearrangement links TRBV5-1 to TRBJ1-1; no firm D call. Germline V gives CDR1 SGHRS, CDR2 YFSETQ. The CDR3 is 16 amino acids. Trimming stripped 4 bases from V and 4 bases from J, with 20 bases between. The CDR3 DNA follows: TGCGCCAGCAGCCCCCGCGTGGGTCCGGGAGGCACTGAAGCTTTCTTT. Residues: CASSPRVGPGGTEAFF.

This clonotype was recorded a few times. The V call is TRBV11-2, the J call TRBJ1-2, with 7 bases matching TRBD1. V dropped 0 bases and J dropped 4; count of bases not matched to a gene: 8. The V gene's germline CDR1 is SGHAT and CDR2 FQNNGV. The CDR3 loop spans 16 amino acids. The CDR3 nucleotides read TGTGCCAGCAGCTTAGACGGAGTGGGACAGAGCTATGGCTACACCTTC. Its translation is CASSLDGVGQSYGYTF.

In its sample, this clonotype was seen a few times. The J gene is TRBJ2-2, the V gene TRBV2; either TRBD1 or TRBD2 may supply D (5 bases each). Per the germline V gene, CDR1 is SNHLY and CDR2 is FYNNEI. Trimming took 7 bases from V and 6 from J, leaving 12 bases between them. The CDR3 covers 13 residues. CDR3 sequence: CASMGPRAGELFF. Written as DNA, the CDR3 is TGTGCCAGCATGGGACCCCGGGCCGGGGAGCTGTTTTTT.

The chain carries TRBV27 and TRBJ2-5, with D unclear. CDR1 and CDR2 from the germline V gene are MNHEY and SMNVEV (reference sequence). V lost 6 bases, J lost 5 bases, and 16 bases lay in between. There are 14 residues in the CDR3. The CDR3 nucleotides read TGTGCCAGCAGACTCTCGCCAGGAACCGAGACCCAGTACTTC. This codes for CASRLSPGTETQYF.

The rearrangement uses TRBV12-3 or TRBV12-4 and TRBJ2-7; possibly TRBD2 for D (6 bases). V was pared by 6 bases and J by 3 bases, with 15 bases between. The CDR3 totals 14 residues. In nucleotides, the CDR3 is TGTGCCAGCAGCCCTGGGGGGAATGTCTACGAGCAGTACTTC. Translating gives CASSPGGNVYEQYF.

This clonotype was counted between two and nine times. The V gene is TRBV5-1, the J gene TRBJ2-2; 9 bases align to TRBD1. The CDR3 totals 14 residues. The germline CDR1 and CDR2 sequences are SGHRS and YFSETQ. Trimming took 9 bases from V and 0 from J; bases not matched to a gene: 3. This CDR3 reads CATRDRANTGELFF. The CDR3 DNA reads as TGCGCCACCCGGGACAGGGCGAACACCGGGGAGCTGTTTTTT.

This clonotype has just a few counts. The gene calls are TRBV5-1 and TRBJ1-2; D is perhaps TRBD1 (5 bases). This CDR3 region has 13 residues. Germline assignment: CDR1 SGHRS and CDR2 YFSETQ. Trimming pared 0 bases from V and 8 bases from J, leaving 11 bases between. The CDR3 spells CASSLDRGDGYTF. The CDR3 nucleotides are TGCGCCAGCAGCTTGGATCGTGGGGACGGCTACACCTTC.

This clonotype was observed a handful of times. The chain combines TRBV24-1 with TRBJ2-5, with D hard to call. The CDR3 sequence is 14 residues long. Germline values: CDR1 KGHDR, CDR2 SFDVKD. Trimming removed 3 bases at V and 0 bases at J, with 7 bases between. DNA for the CDR3: TGTGCCACCAGTGATGCTTGGGACCAAGAGACCCAGTACTTC. Translated: CATSDAWDQETQYF.

This chain links TRBV12-3 or TRBV12-4 with TRBJ1-2; D is uncertain. The V end lost 3 bases, the J end lost 5 bases, and 10 bases lay between the germline ends. There are 13 residues in the CDR3. Here the CDR3 DNA reads TGTGCCAGCAGTTTGAGGTCCCCTTATGGCTACACCTTC. Protein sequence: CASSLRSPYGYTF.

The CDR3 reads CASSSGNYDEQYF. The CDR3 DNA reads TGTGCCAGCAGCTCCGGTAATTACGACGAGCAGTACTTC. The rearrangement links TRBV7-9 to TRBJ2-7, with D unclear. CDR1 and CDR2 from the germline V gene are SEHNR and FQNEAQ (reference sequence). V lost 4 bases and J lost 5, with 12 bases in between. The CDR3 spans 13 residues.

This clonotype was seen repeatedly, ten times or more. J is TRBJ2-1 and V is TRBV24-1, with 13 bases lining up with TRBD2. Germline-derived CDR1 and CDR2 are KGHDR and SFDVKD. The V segment lost 3 bases and the J segment 9 bases; nucleotides outside the gene matches: 7. The CDR3 is 16 residues long. Here the CDR3 reads CATSDPGLAGASEQFF. DNA for the CDR3: TGTGCCACCAGTGATCCCGGACTAGCGGGAGCTAGTGAGCAGTTCTTC.

Many counts were recorded for this clonotype. The chain is built from TRBV12-3 or TRBV12-4 and TRBJ1-2, with TRBD1 matching over 10 bases. V shed 5 bases, J shed 8 bases, and the junction held 11 bases outside the gene matches. The CDR3 length is 15 residues. Here the CDR3 DNA reads TGTGCCAGCAGTACTTGGGACAGGGGCCCCGAGGGCTACACCTTC. Translated: CASSTWDRGPEGYTF.

This clonotype appeared many times. This chain links TRBV29-1 with TRBJ2-7, with D possibly TRBD1 on 5 matching bases. The CDR3 has 11 amino acids. The germline V and J ends were trimmed by 6 bases and 6 bases, with 12 bases remaining between them. From germline, CDR1 is SQVTM and CDR2 ANQGSEA. Here the CDR3 DNA reads TGCAGCGTGGGCAGGGTTGCCGAGCAGTACTTC. It yields the protein CSVGRVAEQYF.

There are a few counts of this clonotype. The chain couples TRBV11-3 to TRBJ2-2, with TRBD1 matching 11 bases. Losses at the gene ends were 5 bases for V and 3 bases for J; bases not matched to a gene: 5. CDR3 size: 16 residues. Germline values: CDR1 SGHNT, CDR2 YENEEA. The CDR3: CASSPRTGGDTGELFF. CDR3 DNA: TGTGCCAGCAGCCCCCGGACAGGGGGCGACACCGGGGAGCTGTTTTTT.

This clonotype appeared a few times. The V call is TRBV5-1, the J call TRBJ1-4, with D unclear. Germline V gene sequence: CDR1 SGHRS, CDR2 YFSETQ. The V gene lost 1 base and the J gene lost 5 bases, with 9 bases spanning the gap. The CDR3 is 14 residues long. The CDR3 DNA is TGCGCCAGCAGCTTGAGTCCAGGAAATGAAAAACTGTTTTTT. Translation: CASSLSPGNEKLFF.

The chain employs TRBV7-2 and TRBJ1-1; possibly TRBD1 for D (6 bases). The CDR3 extends over 15 amino acids. V dropped 0 bases and J dropped 5 bases, with 13 bases sitting between them. Germline CDR1 and CDR2: SGHTA and FQGNSA. CDR3 bases: TGTGCCAGCAGCTTAGCGGGGGCCGAGGAGACTGAAGCTTTCTTT. Its protein is CASSLAGAEETEAFF.

This clonotype was observed a handful of times. This chain connects TRBV7-9 to TRBJ2-1; D uncertain. The CDR3 has 13 residues. V dropped 2 bases and J dropped 8 bases, with 10 bases sitting between them. Looked up from germline, CDR1 is SEHNR and CDR2 is FQNEAQ (reference sequence). This chain's CDR3 is CASSLLSGDEQFF. CDR3 bases: TGTGCCAGCAGCTTATTATCCGGCGATGAGCAGTTCTTC.

The J gene is TRBJ2-4, the V gene TRBV12-3 or TRBV12-4, with D unresolved. This CDR3 has 12 amino acids. With 5 bases removed from V and 5 bases from J, the gap between germline ends came to 7 bases. The CDR3 DNA sequence: TGTGCCAGCAGTCAACCAGAAAACATTCAGTACTTC. Its translation is CASSQPENIQYF.

This chain connects TRBV20-1 to TRBJ2-1; D possibly corresponds to TRBD2 (5 bases). The germline V and J ends were trimmed by 4 bases and 4 bases, with 14 bases remaining between them. CDR3 length equals 14 residues. Germline loops: CDR1 DFQATT, CDR2 SNEGSKA (reference sequence). The CDR3 loop reads CSATTSGEYNEQFF. The DNA for the CDR3 is TGCAGTGCTACAACTAGTGGAGAGTACAATGAGCAGTTCTTC.

This clonotype was counted only a few times. The CDR3 DNA sequence: TGCGCCAGCAGCTTGGTTTCCACTGAAGCTTTCTTT. This codes for CASSLVSTEAFF. The genes are TRBV5-1 and TRBJ1-1, with no clear D. Germline V lookup: CDR1 SGHRS, CDR2 YFSETQ. Trimming removed 0 bases from V and 4 bases from J, with 4 bases in between. The CDR3 has 12 amino acids.

The gene calls are TRBV5-6 and TRBJ1-2; D gene uncertain. Germline CDR1 SGHDT, CDR2 YYEEEE. V lost 0 bases and J lost 4, with 13 bases in between. The CDR3 loop spans 15 amino acids. The CDR3 sequence: CASSLGATGIYGYTF. DNA of the CDR3: TGTGCCAGCAGCTTGGGGGCGACCGGGATCTATGGCTACACCTTC.

The rearrangement joins TRBV29-1 to TRBJ2-1, with 7 bases lining up with TRBD1. Germline V gene lookup returns CDR1 SQVTM and CDR2 ANQGSEA. The CDR3 spans 13 residues. V lost 7 bases to trimming and J lost 5 bases; unmatched junction nucleotides: 8. The CDR3 is CSAKTGYHNEQFF. CDR3 in DNA: TGCAGCGCAAAGACAGGGTATCACAATGAGCAGTTCTTC.

CDR3: CASSKGSSGRVDYNEQFF. CDR3 in DNA: TGTGCCAGCAGCAAAGGATCTAGCGGGAGAGTTGACTACAATGAGCAGTTCTTC. The chain has TRBV12-3 or TRBV12-4 and TRBJ2-1; 10 positions agree with TRBD2. The CDR3 runs 18 residues. V dropped 6 bases and J dropped 3; count of bases not matched to a gene: 14.

CDR3 bases: TGTGCCAGCAGTTTAGAGGCAGACTACTATGGCTACACCTTC. This gives the protein CASSLEADYYGYTF. The chain links TRBV12-3 or TRBV12-4 to TRBJ1-2; D not certain. The CDR3 has 14 residues. Trimming cost V 1 base and J 3 bases, with 9 bases left between them.

This chain joins TRBV3-1 and TRBJ1-2, with D maybe TRBD1 (5 bases). The germline V and J ends were trimmed by 7 bases and 5 bases, with 23 bases remaining between them. CDR3 length: 16 amino acids. CDR1 LGHDT and CDR2 YNNKEL come from the germline V gene (reference sequence). The chain's CDR3 is CASTRDGGTSSYGYTF. The CDR3 DNA follows: TGTGCCAGCACCAGGGACGGAGGAACTTCATCTTATGGCTACACCTTC.

The rearrangement links TRBV15 to TRBJ2-3; D not certain. With 0 bases removed from V and 4 bases from J, the gap between germline ends came to 14 bases. Per germline, CDR1 LNHNV and CDR2 YYDKDF (reference sequence). CDR3 size: 16 residues. The CDR3 DNA reads TGTGCCACCAGCAGAGATATGGGCAGCCTCGCAGATACGCAGTATTTT. Translated, it gives CATSRDMGSLADTQYF. Full variable domain (rest looked up from reference TRBV15 and TRBJ2-3): DAMVIQNPRYQVTQFGKPVTLSCSQTLNHNVMYWYQQKSSQAPKLLFHYYDKDFNNEADTPDNFQSRRPNTSFCFLDIRSPGLGDTAMYLCATSRDMGSLADTQYFGPGTRLTVL.

This clonotype was counted between two and nine times. The chain combines TRBV29-1 with TRBJ2-1; possible D gene TRBD1, 6 bases. V was clipped by 6 bases and J by 1 base, with 7 bases between them. This CDR3 has 12 residues. The V gene's germline CDR1 is SQVTM and CDR2 ANQGSEA. Written as DNA, the CDR3 is TGCAGCGTCGACAGGTCCTACAATGAGCAGTTCTTC. Translation: CSVDRSYNEQFF.

The chain employs TRBV30 and TRBJ1-5; 7 bases line up with TRBD1. The junction had 5 bases not matched to a gene; V was cut back by 0 bases and J by 15 bases. This CDR3 has 11 residues. The germline V gene has CDR1 GTSNPN and CDR2 SVGIG (reference sequence). CDR3 protein: CAWSVGTVRHF. The CDR3 DNA reads as TGTGCCTGGAGTGTAGGGACAGTCAGGCATTTT.

The chain has TRBV20-1 and TRBJ2-5; D could derive from TRBD1 or TRBD2 (8 bases each). In germline, CDR1 is DFQATT, CDR2 SNEGSKA (reference sequence). V was cut by 6 bases and J by 4 bases, with 15 bases left in between. The CDR3 loop spans 13 amino acids. The DNA for the CDR3 is TGCAGTGCCAGGGGGCTAGCGGGAGAGACCCAGTACTTC. Its translation is CSARGLAGETQYF.